This entry is about one T cell receptor beta chain. The antigen it recognizes is unknown. The sample holds no much larger clone one base away, and base qualities are not on file. These data belong to a study of radiation and T cells in renal cell carcinoma (dated by TCRdb to 2018 to 2020). A note on the overall study: TCR beta sequencing covered around 50 samples in total, comprising some 26 tumors and about 27 peripheral blood samples. The final blood draw took place at 4 weeks after radiation, the same time as nephrectomy. A total of 4 million to 5 million unique CDR3 nucleotide sequences, encoding fewer than 3,000,000 unique CDR3 amino acid sequences, were found across all 50 or so samples.

TCR beta libraries were generated from genomic DNA with the immunoSEQ kit, following the manufacturer's recommendations. Library preparation used a first multiplex PCR with proprietary primers, then a second PCR adding unique barcodes, with bead cleanups after each round. Each sample batch included a kit-provided positive control reaction and a negative control reaction. The final libraries underwent checking on an Agilent 4200 TapeStation D1000 ScreenTape, volumetric pooling, and quantification by qPCR. Sequencing was performed on an Illumina NextSeq500 using a MidOutput 150-cycle cartridge, with 156 Read1 cycles, 15 Index1 cycles, and the kit custom primers. The pooled library was loaded at around 1 pM with roughly 20% PhiX control spiked in. The original pipeline was this. The vendor-processed data were analyzed in R, and a clonotype was defined as all T cells that share the same CDR3 nucleotide sequence. For clone abundance analyses, frequencies were normalized to the 10,000 most abundant clones in each sample. Public T cell clones, which averaged fewer than five per sample, were removed prior to analysis. An abundance difference of at least 32-fold between compartments was the criterion for calling clonotypes tumor-enriched or baseline blood-enriched. A beta-binomial differential abundance model was used to identify clonotypes that were expanded or contracted between blood time points. The Baroni-Urbani and Buser coefficient was used to measure tumor-blood repertoire similarity, and groups were compared with two-tailed Wilcoxon tests in R. TCRdb took over this immuneACCESS table, retaining in-frame rearrangements with V and J assigned. Such tables are incomplete; in checked studies, under half of the missing clones stem from an unresolved V gene, and the remainder is unexplained. Clone size and V and J calls were adopted from that table, with D and trimming inferred from the DNA. Recorded for this sample are around 140,000 clones; 70% to 90% of them occurred a single time. 15% to 20% of the sample is taken by the ten largest.

Sample time point, as interpreted from the label and publication: blood 4 weeks post-SBRT, at nephrectomy. This specimen's treatment or condition label, per the study, means: 15 Gy SBRT to primary tumor, nephrectomy 4 weeks later. Samples were obtained from a clinical trial, in which 15 Gy stereotactic body radiation therapy was delivered to primary renal cell carcinomas and nephrectomy was performed 4 weeks later. To follow tumor-enriched clonotypes, peripheral blood was collected serially from radiation-treated patients at baseline and again at 2 weeks and 4 weeks after SBRT. All patients had renal cell carcinoma with clear cell pathology. The QIAamp DNA Blood Mini Kit (Qiagen) was used to prepare genomic DNA for TCR sequencing. Only samples passing all quality control checks were included in the analyses. Paper-wide results and their limitations: In blood, the top tumor clonotypes increased between baseline and 2 weeks post-radiation and then shrank by 4 weeks, which suggests that tumor-resident clones expanded only transiently. The single-armed trial design could not address effects of radiation dose or scheduling on the TCR repertoire. Because pretreatment tumor biopsies were not available, the baseline intratumoral presence of clonotypes could not be determined. Changes in the blood repertoire were not tracked past 4 weeks after treatment.

This clonotype originated in a woman in her forties or fifties with renal cell carcinoma. The source material was blood, sampled from a patient whose treatment included radiotherapy and nephrectomy.

The encoded CDR3 is CASSFGQAGRDTQYF. The DNA reads as follows: TGTGCCAGCAGCTTCGGACAGGCGGGCAGAGATACGCAGTATTTT. The chain was built from TRBV9 and TRBJ2-3, with TRBD1 matching 7 junction bases. The CDR1 and CDR2 encoded by the germline V gene are SGDLS and YYNGEE. Trimmed from V: 4 bases; trimmed from J: 5 bases; junction bases lacking a gene match: 10. CDR3 length: 15 amino acids, cysteine to phenylalanine. The sequence is cut down to CDR3 DNA, 45 bases in frame from base 1. The reference TRBV9 and TRBJ2-3 proteins fill in what lies around the CDR3, so the full variable domain reads DSGVTQTPKHLITATGQRVTLRCSPRSGDLSVYWYQQSLDQGLQFLIQYYNGEERAKGNILERFSAQQFPDLHSELNLSSLELGDSALYFCASSFGQAGRDTQYFGPGTRLTVL.